The 6 T cell receptor beta chains in this list originate from one sample, sequenced in a study of Tregs in tolerant kidney transplant recipients. Sequencing used immunoSEQ multiplex PCR; TCRdb keeps in-frame clones, though not all of them. The sample gives around 30,000 clones, 82% of which show up once; around 2% is in the top ten. Antigens for these TCRs are unknown. Input material: Tregs from blood cultured with allogeneic cells. All receptors derive from a human donor in good health.

The chain couples TRBV2 to TRBJ1-4, with a possible D match to TRBD1 (5 bases). Germline lookup yields CDR1 SNHLY and CDR2 FYNNEI. The CDR3 extends over 15 amino acids. Trimming stripped 7 bases from V and 0 bases from J, with 12 bases between. The CDR3 loop reads CASTGMGATNEKLFF. The CDR3 bases are TGTGCCAGCACAGGGATGGGGGCAACTAATGAAAAACTGTTTTTT.

The V and J genes are TRBV7-2 and TRBJ2-1; D may be TRBD1 (5 bases). Germline CDR1 reads SGHTA; CDR2 reads FQGNSA. This CDR3 has 14 residues. Trimming shortened V by 5 bases and J by 8 bases, and 16 bases separated the two germline ends. CDR3 in amino acids: CASSPRGPWDEQFF. The CDR3, as DNA: TGTGCCAGCAGCCCTAGGGGCCCCTGGGATGAGCAGTTCTTC.

The count of this clone is one. The chain carries TRBV9 and TRBJ2-5; D may match TRBD1 or TRBD2 (5 bases each). The length of the CDR3 is 16 residues. Germline loops: CDR1 SGDLS, CDR2 YYNGEE. Trimming cost V 2 bases and J 2 bases, with 16 bases left between them. The CDR3 DNA reads TGTGCCAGCAGCGTTGGCCCCGGGACGTCTCAAGAGACCCAGTACTTC. Amino acids: CASSVGPGTSQETQYF.

This chain joins TRBV6-1 and TRBJ2-7; no clear D gene. Germline assignment: CDR1 MNHNS and CDR2 SASEGT. Trimming stripped 3 bases from V and 9 bases from J, with 12 bases between. There are 12 residues in the CDR3. The CDR3 protein is CASSDVELLQYF. CDR3 nucleotide sequence: TGTGCCAGCAGTGACGTGGAGCTTTTGCAGTACTTC.

This clone was recorded a few times. The chain uses TRBV21-1 and TRBJ2-3; the tabulated D call, TRBD2, remains unverified against the DNA. TRBV21-1 is flagged as a pseudogene. The CDR3 sequence is 15 residues long. CDR3 sequence: CASSYREGDTDTQYF. As DNA, the CDR3 is TGTGCCAGCAGCTACAGGGAGGGGGACACAGATACGCAGTATTTT.

The V and J genes are TRBV5-5 and TRBJ2-7; 7 nucleotides align to TRBD1. Unmatched junction bases numbered 4, after V lost 1 base and J lost 3 bases. Germline V gene sequence: CDR1 SGHKS, CDR2 YYEKEE (reference sequence). CDR3 length: 14 residues. DNA for the CDR3: TGTGCCAGCAGCTTGAGACGGGACAGCTACGAGCAGTACTTC. This translates into CASSLRRDSYEQYF.